This T cell receptor beta chain was retrieved from a study of cytomegalovirus exposure and HLA in healthy donors. At the level of the study: Among roughly 180 million T cells, an earlier analysis found 95 million to 140 million unique TCR beta sequences.

Primers for the PCR totalled 60 Vbeta and 13 Jbeta. Profiling relied on immunoSEQ multiplex PCR, and the TCRdb table lists in-frame clones only, not all of them. The sample carries about 180,000 clones, about 81% recorded once. As concerns this clone: Its cognate antigen is unknown.

This CDR3 has 15 amino acids. The germline CDR1 and CDR2 sequences are MGHDK and SYGVNS. The V gene lost 0 bases and the J gene lost 10 bases, with 18 bases spanning the gap. General study results and limits: Over 150 TCR beta chains were listed as cytomegalovirus-associated. V- and J-gene trimming of TCR beta was linked (in a later analysis) to a missense DCLRE1C variant. The majority of CMV-associated TCR beta chains were reported as apparently HLA-restricted in a later analysis.

The source is a man in his forties in good health and CMV-seronegative. Sequenced input: PBMCs. The gene calls are TRBV25-1 and TRBJ1-1, with D perhaps matching TRBD1 (5 bases). In DNA, the CDR3 is TGTGCCAGCAGTGAATACCCCGGGACTCCACTGAGAGCTTTCTTT. Protein product: CASSEYPGTPLRAFF. Supplemented by reference TRBV25-1 and TRBJ1-1, the full variable domain reads EADIYQTPRYLVIGTGKKITLECSQTMGHDKMYWYQQDPGMELHLIHYSYGVNSTEKGDLSSESTVSRIRTEHFPLTLESARPSHTSQYLCASSEYPGTPLRAFFGQGTRLTVV.